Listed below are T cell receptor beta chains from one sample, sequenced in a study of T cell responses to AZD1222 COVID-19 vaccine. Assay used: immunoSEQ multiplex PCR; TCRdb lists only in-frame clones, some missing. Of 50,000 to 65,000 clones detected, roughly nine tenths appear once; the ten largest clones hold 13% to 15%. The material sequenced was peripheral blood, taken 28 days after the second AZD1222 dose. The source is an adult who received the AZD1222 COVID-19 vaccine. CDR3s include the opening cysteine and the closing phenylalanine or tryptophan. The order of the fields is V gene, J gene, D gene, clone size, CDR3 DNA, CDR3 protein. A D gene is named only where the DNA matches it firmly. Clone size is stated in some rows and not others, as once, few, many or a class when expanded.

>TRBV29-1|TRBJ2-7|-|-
TGCAGCGTTGCGGAGGGCTCCTACGAGCAGTACTTC
CSVAEGSYEQYF
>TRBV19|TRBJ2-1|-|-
TGTGCCAGTAGTCTGGGAACAAGATGGGCCTACAATGAGCAGTTCTTC
CASSLGTRWAYNEQFF
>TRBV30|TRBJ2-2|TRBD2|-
TGTGCCTGGAGTGGGCTAGCGGCCACCGGGGAGCTGTTTTTT
CAWSGLAATGELFF
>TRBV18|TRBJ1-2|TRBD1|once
TGTGCCAGCTCACCTTCGTATGGGACAGACTATGGCTACACCTTC
CASSPSYGTDYGYTF
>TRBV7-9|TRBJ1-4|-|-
TGTGCCAGCAGCCCCGGGGGGCTCCATGAAAAACTGTTTTTT
CASSPGGLHEKLFF
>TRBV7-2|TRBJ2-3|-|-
TGTGCCAGCAGCCAACTAGTTTTTTCCACAGATACGCAGTATTTT
CASSQLVFSTDTQYF
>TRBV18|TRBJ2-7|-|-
TGTGCCAGCTCACCTACCCCGGAGCATCAGCAGTACTTC
CASSPTPEHQQYF
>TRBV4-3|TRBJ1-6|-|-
TGCGCCAGCAGCCAAGAATTTGACCTCTCAAATTCACCCCTCCACTTT
CASSQEFDLSNSPLHF
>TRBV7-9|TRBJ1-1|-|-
TGTGCCAGCAGCTTAGCGGTAGGCTGGGGGGACACTGAAGCTTTCTTT
CASSLAVGWGDTEAFF
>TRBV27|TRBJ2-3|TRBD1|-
TGTGCCAGCAGTGGGACAGTCACAGATACGCAGTATTTT
CASSGTVTDTQYF
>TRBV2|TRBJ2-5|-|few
TGTGCCAGCAGTGAAGAGGCTAGACTACAGACCCAGTACTTC
CASSEEARLQTQYF
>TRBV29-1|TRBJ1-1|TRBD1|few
TGCAGCGTTTGGTCAGCCCGGACAGGCTTGAACACTGAAGCTTTCTTT
CSVWSARTGLNTEAFF
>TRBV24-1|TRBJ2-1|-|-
TGTGCCACCAGTGACCCGCAGGACGAGCAGTTCTTC
CATSDPQDEQFF
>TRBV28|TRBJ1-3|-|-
TGTGCCAGCAGTCCGGGGAGGGCTGGAAACACCATATATTTT
CASSPGRAGNTIYF
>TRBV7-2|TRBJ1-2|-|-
TGTGCCAGCAGCTTACCTATCCCGAACTATGGCTACACCTTC
CASSLPIPNYGYTF
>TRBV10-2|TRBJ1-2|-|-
TGCGCCAGCAGTGAGTCTGGGAGATTGAGCTATGGCTACACCTTC
CASSESGRLSYGYTF
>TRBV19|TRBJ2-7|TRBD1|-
TGTGCCAGTAGTTGGGGACAGGGTCCGTACGAGCAGTACTTC
CASSWGQGPYEQYF
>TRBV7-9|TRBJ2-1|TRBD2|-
TGTGCCAGCAGCTTTGGACTAGCGGAGAGGGGCTCCTACAATGAGCAGTTCTTC
CASSFGLAERGSYNEQFF
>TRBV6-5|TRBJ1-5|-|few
TGTGCCAGCAGTTACGGGCAGTACAATCAGCCCCAGCATTTT
CASSYGQYNQPQHF
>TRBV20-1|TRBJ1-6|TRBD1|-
TGCAGTGCTAGTACCGGGACAGCTAATTCACCCCTCCACTTT
CSASTGTANSPLHF
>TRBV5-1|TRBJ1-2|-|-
TGCGCCAGCAGCTTGGGGACCAACTATGGCTACACCTTC
CASSLGTNYGYTF
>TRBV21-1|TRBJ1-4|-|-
TGTGCCAGCAGCACGGGACAGGGGAATGAAAAACTGTTTTTT
CASSTGQGNEKLFF
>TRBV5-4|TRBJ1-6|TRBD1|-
TGTGCCAGCAGCATTGACAGGGGTTCGAATTCACCCCTCCACTTT
CASSIDRGSNSPLHF
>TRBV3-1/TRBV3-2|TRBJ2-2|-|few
TGTGCCAGCAGAGAGAGGCTAGCACCCGGGGAGCTGTTTTTT
CASRERLAPGELFF
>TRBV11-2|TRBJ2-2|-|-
TGTGCCAGCAGCCTAACAAGTACCGGGGAGCTGTTTTTT
CASSLTSTGELFF
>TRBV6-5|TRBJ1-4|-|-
TGTGCCAGCAGTCCCTACCAGGGTAGTGAAAAACTGTTTTTT
CASSPYQGSEKLFF
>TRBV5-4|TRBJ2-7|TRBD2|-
TGTGCCAGCAGCTTGGGACTAGCGGGGCCAGACTACGAGCAGTACTTC
CASSLGLAGPDYEQYF
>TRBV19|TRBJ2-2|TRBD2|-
TGTGCCAGTAGTATAGGCGGGAGGTGGGGAACCGGGGAGCTGTTTTTT
CASSIGGRWGTGELFF
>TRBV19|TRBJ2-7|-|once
TGTGCCAGTAGTGAAGGTTCGGTAGAGAACCCCTACGAGCAGTACTTC
CASSEGSVENPYEQYF
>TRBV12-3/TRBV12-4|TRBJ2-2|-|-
TGTGCCAGCAGATCAGCTCGAGGTTGGGGGATGTTTTTT
CASRSARGWGMFF
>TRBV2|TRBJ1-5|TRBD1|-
TGTGCCAGCAGGGAGGGACAGGGCCCTCAGCCCCAGCATTTT
CASREGQGPQPQHF
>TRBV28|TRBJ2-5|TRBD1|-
TGTGCCAGCAGCAATCCTACAGGGGTAGCAGAGACCCAGTACTTC
CASSNPTGVAETQYF
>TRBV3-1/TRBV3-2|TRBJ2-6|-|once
TGTGCCAGCAGCCAAGATTTCTCTGGGGCCAACGTCCTGACTTTC
CASSQDFSGANVLTF
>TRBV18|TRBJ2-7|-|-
TGTGCCAGCTCACCCGGCAGCTCCTACGAGCAGTACTTC
CASSPGSSYEQYF
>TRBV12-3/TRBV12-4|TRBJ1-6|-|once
TGTGCCAGCAGTTTACGGGGGTCTTCACCCCTCCACTTT
CASSLRGSSPLHF
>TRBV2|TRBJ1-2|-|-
TGTGCCAGACAGGAGTATGGCTACACCTTC
CARQEYGYTF
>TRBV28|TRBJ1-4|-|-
TGTGCCAGCAGTTTGGAGGGGCCTGAGGAAAAACTGTTTTTT
CASSLEGPEEKLFF
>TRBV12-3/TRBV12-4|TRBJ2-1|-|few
TGTGCCAGCCTCTTTGGACCTTACAATGAGCAGTTCTTC
CASLFGPYNEQFF
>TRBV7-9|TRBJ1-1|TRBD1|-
TGTGCCAGCAGCCTCATCAGGGGGCCCGAAGCTTTCTTT
CASSLIRGPEAFF
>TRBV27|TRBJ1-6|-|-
TGTGCCAGCACCGACTTCGGGAGCTCCTATAATTCACCCCTCCACTTT
CASTDFGSSYNSPLHF
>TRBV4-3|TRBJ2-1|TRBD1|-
TGCGCCAGCAGCCGCACAGGGGTTGGCTACAATGAGCAGTTCTTC
CASSRTGVGYNEQFF
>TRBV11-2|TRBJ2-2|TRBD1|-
TGTGCCAGCAGAATAGGACAGGGGGCCGGGGAGCTGTTTTTT
CASRIGQGAGELFF
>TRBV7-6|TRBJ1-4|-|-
TGTGCCAGCAGCTTACCAGGGGCAGGCGGTGAAAAACTGTTTTTT
CASSLPGAGGEKLFF
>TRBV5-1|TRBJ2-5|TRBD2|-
TGCGCCAGCAGCTCCCAACTAGCGGGAGGCGGGGAGACCCAGTACTTC
CASSSQLAGGGETQYF
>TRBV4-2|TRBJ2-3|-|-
TGTGCCAGCAGCCAATGGACTCTCACAGATACGCAGTATTTT
CASSQWTLTDTQYF
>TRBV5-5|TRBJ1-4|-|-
TGTGCCAGCAGCTTGGGACTTAATGAAAAACTGTTTTTT
CASSLGLNEKLFF
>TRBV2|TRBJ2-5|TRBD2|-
TGTGCCAGCAGCACCGGACTAGCGGGAAGGGAGACCCAGTACTTC
CASSTGLAGRETQYF
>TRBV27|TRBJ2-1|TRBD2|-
TGTGCCAGCAGTACACGCGGGAGTACCTACAATGAGCAGTTCTTC
CASSTRGSTYNEQFF